One sample yielded the 20 T cell receptor beta chains listed below, sequenced in a study of cytomegalovirus exposure and HLA in healthy donors. Researchers ran the PCR with 60 Vbeta and 13 Jbeta primers. The assay was immunoSEQ multiplex PCR, and TCRdb's table has in-frame clones only and misses some. The table records some 100,000 clones, approximately 71% of them present only once. Sequencing was performed on PBMCs. Receptor source: a woman aged 18-29 years in good health and CMV-seropositive.

The chain recombines TRBV5-1 with TRBJ2-5, with 13 bases identical to TRBD2. Germline V lookup: CDR1 SGHRS, CDR2 YFSETQ. CDR3 length equals 15 residues. Germline trimming cut 5 bases from V and 2 bases from J; bases unmatched to any gene: 3. The CDR3 protein is CASRPGLAGQETQYF. The CDR3 nucleotides are TGCGCCAGCAGGCCGGGACTAGCGGGGCAAGAGACCCAGTACTTC.

In its sample, this clone was seen a few times. The chain has TRBV5-4 and TRBJ2-3; 9 positions match TRBD2. V dropped 1 base and J dropped 0; count of bases not matched to a gene: 3. The CDR3 is 16 residues long. In germline, CDR1 is SGHNT, CDR2 YYREEE (reference sequence). Here the CDR3 reads CASSLPLAGSTDTQYF. DNA for the CDR3: TGTGCCAGCAGCTTGCCCCTAGCGGGGAGCACAGATACGCAGTATTTT.

This sequence joins TRBV5-1 and TRBJ2-7; 8 bases map to TRBD2. The length of the CDR3 is 15 residues. Germline V CDR1 and CDR2: SGHRS, YFSETQ. V shed 2 bases, J shed 5 bases, and the junction held 9 bases outside the gene matches. CDR3 loop: CASSFSGSVVDEQYF. The CDR3 region has the DNA TGCGCCAGCAGCTTCAGCGGGAGTGTAGTAGACGAGCAGTACTTC.

This chain connects TRBV11-2 to TRBJ1-2; TRBD1 matches at 8 bases. CDR3 length equals 15 residues. J gave up 0 bases and V 5 bases, and 5 bases lay outside the gene matches. Germline lookup yields CDR1 SGHAT and CDR2 FQNNGV. CDR3 nucleotide sequence: TGTGCCAGCAGCCCTCGGACAGGGTCTAACTATGGCTACACCTTC. Translating it yields CASSPRTGSNYGYTF.

The chain recombines TRBV5-1 with TRBJ2-1, with 8 bases aligning to TRBD2. Looked up from germline, CDR1 is SGHRS and CDR2 is YFSETQ. The CDR3 is 16 residues long. J was trimmed by 3 bases and V by 4 bases; bases with no gene match: 9. CDR3 sequence reads: CASSRAGGDLYNEQFF. For the CDR3, the DNA is TGCGCCAGCAGCCGGGCCGGGGGGGATCTCTACAATGAGCAGTTCTTC. The whole variable domain, remainder taken from reference TRBV5-1 and TRBJ2-1, is KAGVTQTPRYLIKTRGQQVTLSCSPISGHRSVSWYQQTPGQGLQFLFEYFSETQRNKGNFPGRFSGRQFSNSRSEMNVSTLELGDSALYLCASSRAGGDLYNEQFFGPGTRLTVL.

This rearrangement joins TRBV27 to TRBJ2-2; 10 bases fit TRBD1. With 6 bases clipped from V and 7 bases from J, the junction kept 5 bases outside the gene matches. Looked up from germline, CDR1 is MNHEY and CDR2 is SMNVEV (reference sequence). This CDR3 spans 14 amino acids. CDR3 DNA sequence: TGTGCCAGCAGCCCAGGGACAGGGGTCGGGGAGCTGTTTTTT. Its translation: CASSPGTGVGELFF.

About this clone: Within the sample, other DNA sequences also encode this same CDR3. The rearrangement uses TRBV6-1 and TRBJ2-1; 11 bases are shared with TRBD2. V was pared by 3 bases and J by 7 bases, with 5 bases of the junction left unmatched. Germline V CDR1 and CDR2: MNHNS, SASEGT. The CDR3 consists of 15 residues. CDR3 sequence reads: CASSELAGGPNEQFF. The CDR3 nucleotides read TGTGCCAGCAGTGAGTTAGCGGGAGGGCCAAATGAGCAGTTCTTC.

This clone was counted a few times. The chain employs TRBV4-3 and TRBJ1-2; D perhaps matches TRBD1 (5 bases). Trimming pared 7 bases from V and 0 bases from J, leaving 15 bases between. Germline values: CDR1 LGHNA, CDR2 YSLEER. The CDR3 has 15 residues. The CDR3 is CASTRDWRTNYGYTF. The CDR3, as DNA: TGCGCCAGCACCAGGGACTGGCGCACTAACTATGGCTACACCTTC.

This clone was detected only a few times. The V gene is TRBV29-1, the J gene TRBJ2-1; TRBD2 agrees at 12 bases. CDR1 SQVTM and CDR2 ANQGSEA come from the germline V gene. V was clipped by 8 bases and J by 8 bases; unmatched bases: 10. The CDR3 totals 14 residues. In DNA, the CDR3 is TGCAGCCTCGGACTAGCGGGGTCTATCGATGAGCAGTTCTTC. Protein sequence: CSLGLAGSIDEQFF.

The rearrangement uses TRBV18 and TRBJ2-3; 9 nucleotides line up with TRBD1. Germline V gene lookup returns CDR1 KGHSH and CDR2 LQKENI. V was pared by 3 bases and J by 7 bases, with 11 bases of the junction left unmatched. The CDR3 length is 16 residues. The CDR3 DNA is TGTGCCAGCTCACCCAACCCGACAGGGGGTTTGAATACGCAGTATTTT. Protein product: CASSPNPTGGLNTQYF. Filled out from reference TRBV18 and TRBJ2-3, the complete variable domain reads NAGVMQNPRHLVRRRGQEARLRCSPMKGHSHVYWYRQLPEEGLKFMVYLQKENIIDESGMPKERFSAEFPKEGPSILRIQQVVRGDSAAYFCASSPNPTGGLNTQYFGPGTRLTVL.

This clone came up a few times. This chain links TRBV2 with TRBJ1-5, with a weak D call TRBD1 (5 bases). The CDR3 sequence is 15 residues long. Trimming took 6 bases from V and 6 from J, leaving 18 bases between them. The germline CDR1 and CDR2 sequences are SNHLY and FYNNEI. The CDR3: CASSETDHALQPQHF. CDR3 bases: TGTGCCAGCAGCGAGACAGATCACGCCCTTCAGCCCCAGCATTTT.

This clone has just a few counts. The V and J genes are TRBV6-5 and TRBJ2-7, with unresolved D. Per germline, CDR1 MNHEY and CDR2 SVGAGI. V lost 0 bases, J lost 6 bases, and 15 bases lay in between. The CDR3 spans 15 residues. CDR3 nucleotides: TGTGCCAGCAGTTACTCTGTTCGGTTGGTCTCCGAGCAGTACTTC. Amino acid sequence: CASSYSVRLVSEQYF.

The chain links TRBV7-2 to TRBJ2-1, with TRBD2 as a possible D gene (5 bases). The V gene lost 5 bases and the J gene lost 2 bases, with 16 bases spanning the gap. Germline V gives CDR1 SGHTA, CDR2 FQGNSA. The CDR3 is 16 amino acids. For the CDR3, the DNA is TGTGCCAGCAGCCCGAGCGGTCGTAACCCCTACAATGAGCAGTTCTTC. Translating gives CASSPSGRNPYNEQFF.

This clone was observed a single time. This chain connects TRBV5-1 to TRBJ2-5; 9 bases fit TRBD1. The CDR3 extends over 15 amino acids. Germline CDR1 and CDR2: SGHRS and YFSETQ. With V trimmed by 4 bases and J by 0 bases, 4 bases remained unmatched. CDR3 protein: CASSPRTGDQETQYF. The CDR3 DNA follows: TGCGCCAGCAGCCCCAGGACAGGGGACCAAGAGACCCAGTACTTC.

Sample share makes this clone medium-sized (0.01 to 0.1%). V usage is TRBV7-2 and J usage is TRBJ2-1; maybe TRBD1 (5 bases). CDR3 length equals 15 residues. Germline V gene lookup returns CDR1 SGHTA and CDR2 FQGNSA. The V end lost 1 base, the J end lost 2 bases, and 9 bases lay between the germline ends. The CDR3 DNA is TGTGCCAGCAGCTTAGGGTTGGGGCCCTACAATGAGCAGTTCTTC. Translated: CASSLGLGPYNEQFF.

The chain links TRBV7-9 to TRBJ2-2, with D unclear. The length of the CDR3 is 13 residues. Trimming took 4 bases from V and 5 from J, leaving 8 bases between them. The germline V gene encodes CDR1 SEHNR and CDR2 FQNEAQ (reference sequence). CDR3 DNA: TGTGCCAGCAGCTCCTCGAGGACCGGGGAGCTGTTTTTT. The encoded protein is CASSSSRTGELFF.

The chain uses TRBV5-1 and TRBJ2-2; 7 bases align to TRBD1. This CDR3 spans 15 amino acids. The trim removed 0 bases at V and 6 bases at J, leaving 5 bases unmatched. CDR1 and CDR2 (germline): SGHRS, YFSETQ. The CDR3 loop reads CASSLGQGWAGELFF. CDR3 DNA sequence: TGCGCCAGCAGCTTGGGACAGGGATGGGCCGGGGAGCTGTTTTTT. Based on the CDR3 plus reference TRBV5-1 and TRBJ2-2, the full variable domain is KAGVTQTPRYLIKTRGQQVTLSCSPISGHRSVSWYQQTPGQGLQFLFEYFSETQRNKGNFPGRFSGRQFSNSRSEMNVSTLELGDSALYLCASSLGQGWAGELFFGEGSRLTVL.

This chain connects TRBV9 to TRBJ1-2; 8 bases are a match to TRBD1. The CDR3 runs 15 residues. V was pared by 3 bases and J by 8 bases, with 12 bases of the junction left unmatched. Germline values: CDR1 SGDLS, CDR2 YYNGEE. CDR3 amino acids: CASSAGSDRGLGYTF. CDR3 nucleotides: TGTGCCAGCAGCGCAGGCTCAGACAGGGGACTGGGCTACACCTTC.

V and J are TRBV11-3 and TRBJ2-1; TRBD1 matches at 8 bases. The CDR3 covers 15 residues. V dropped 3 bases and J dropped 6; count of bases not matched to a gene: 7. Germline loops: CDR1 SGHNT, CDR2 YENEEA. The CDR3 sequence: CASSFSGQGGNEQFF. CDR3 sequence (DNA): TGTGCCAGCAGCTTTTCTGGACAGGGAGGCAATGAGCAGTTCTTC.

The chain joins TRBV4-2 to TRBJ1-3; weak D call: TRBD1 (5 bases). This CDR3 region has 15 residues. V was pared by 4 bases and J by 1 base, with 11 bases between. Germline V lookup: CDR1 LGHNA, CDR2 YNFKEQ. The DNA of the CDR3 is TGTGCCAGCAGCCGAGACAGTTTGTCTGGAAACACCATATATTTT. This sequence encodes CASSRDSLSGNTIYF.